A selection of T cell receptor beta chains follows, all from one sample in a study of T cells in Graves' hyperthyroidism and ophthalmopathy. From the multiplex PCR reads, TCRdb called clonotypes with MiXCR, one entry per CDR3 protein. This table has 300,000 to 450,000 distinct CDR3 sequences, approximately 25% appearing once. Sample: blood. The receptors come from a man aged 45-65 years with Graves' hyperthyroidism. The CDR3 runs from the conserved cysteine through the conserved F or W. The D gene is left open where the match is weak. Clone size appears in some rows only: once, few, many, or a class for an expanded clone.

v_gene: TRBV2
abundance: many
d_gene: TRBD2
len: 17
j_gene: TRBJ2-3
CDR3nt: TGTGCCAGCAGTGCACCGGGACTAGCGGATAGCACAGATACGCAGTATTTT
CDR3aa: CASSAPGLADSTDTQYF

v_gene: TRBV11-2
abundance: many
d_gene: -
len: 12
j_gene: TRBJ1-1
CDR3nt: TGTGCCAGCAGCTTTGTGAACACTGAAGCTTTCTTT
CDR3aa: CASSFVNTEAFF

v_gene: TRBV20-1
abundance: -
d_gene: TRBD2
len: 17
j_gene: TRBJ2-1
CDR3nt: TGCAGTGCTAGAGGCCTAGCGGGAGGAATGCGGGACAATGAGCAGTTCTTC
CDR3aa: CSARGLAGGMRDNEQFF

v_gene: TRBV3-1
abundance: many
d_gene: -
len: 16
j_gene: TRBJ2-3
CDR3nt: TGTGCCAGCAGCCAAGATCGAGAGGGGCCCACAGATACGCAGTATTTT
CDR3aa: CASSQDREGPTDTQYF

v_gene: TRBV18
abundance: few
d_gene: TRBD1
len: 13
j_gene: TRBJ2-7
CDR3nt: TGTGCCAGTACGGGACAGCCAGCCTACGAGCAGTACTTC
CDR3aa: CASTGQPAYEQYF

v_gene: TRBV11-1
abundance: -
d_gene: -
len: 16
j_gene: TRBJ2-1
CDR3nt: TGTGCCAGCAGCTTTCGGGTCGGGGGCTCCTACAATGAGCAGTTCTTC
CDR3aa: CASSFRVGGSYNEQFF

v_gene: TRBV5-1
abundance: -
d_gene: TRBD2
len: 17
j_gene: TRBJ2-1
CDR3nt: TGCGCCAGCAGCTTGGGGACTAGCGGGAGGGCGACCGATGAGCAGTTCTTC
CDR3aa: CASSLGTSGRATDEQFF

v_gene: TRBV30
abundance: many
d_gene: -
len: 13
j_gene: TRBJ2-3
CDR3nt: TGTGCCTGGAGAGTACATATGACAGATACGCAGTATTTT
CDR3aa: CAWRVHMTDTQYF

v_gene: TRBV28
abundance: many
d_gene: TRBD2
len: 15
j_gene: TRBJ2-1
CDR3nt: TGTGCCAGCAGTGCTCGTGAACTAGCGGTTAATGAGCAGTTCTTC
CDR3aa: CASSARELAVNEQFF

v_gene: TRBV18
abundance: many
d_gene: -
len: 13
j_gene: TRBJ2-5
CDR3nt: TGTGCCAGCTCACCACCGGCCCAAGAGACCCAGTACTTC
CDR3aa: CASSPPAQETQYF

v_gene: TRBV29-1
abundance: few
d_gene: -
len: 10
j_gene: TRBJ2-3
CDR3nt: TGCAGCGTGCGCACAGATACGCAGTATTTT
CDR3aa: CSVRTDTQYF

v_gene: TRBV20-1
abundance: -
d_gene: -
len: 15
j_gene: TRBJ2-5
CDR3nt: TGCAGTGCACGCCAGGGGCAGGACTTTCAAGAGACCCAGTACTTC
CDR3aa: CSARQGQDFQETQYF

v_gene: TRBV20-1
abundance: -
d_gene: TRBD2
len: 17
j_gene: TRBJ2-7
CDR3nt: TGCAGTGCCCAAAGGGGACTAGCGGGAGCTTTATTCTACGAGCAGTACTTC
CDR3aa: CSAQRGLAGALFYEQYF

v_gene: TRBV18
abundance: many
d_gene: -
len: 14
j_gene: TRBJ1-1
CDR3nt: TGTGCCAGCTCACCACCCTATGCGAACACTGAAGCTTTCTTT
CDR3aa: CASSPPYANTEAFF

v_gene: TRBV11-2
abundance: many
d_gene: TRBD2
len: 19
j_gene: TRBJ2-7
CDR3nt: TGTGCCAGCAGCTCACATACTCCGATGAGACGGGAGGGCCTTTTCCGGCAGTACTTC
CDR3aa: CASSSHTPMRREGLFRQYF

v_gene: TRBV5-1
abundance: many
d_gene: -
len: 14
j_gene: TRBJ2-7
CDR3nt: TGCGCCAGCAGCCCCCGACCGACAGGCTACGAGCAGTACTTC
CDR3aa: CASSPRPTGYEQYF

v_gene: TRBV11-2
abundance: many
d_gene: -
len: 14
j_gene: TRBJ2-1
CDR3nt: TGTGCCAGCAGCCCCTTACGATCCTACAATGAGCAGTTCTTC
CDR3aa: CASSPLRSYNEQFF

v_gene: TRBV7-9
abundance: -
d_gene: TRBD1
len: 15
j_gene: TRBJ1-1
CDR3nt: TGTGCCAGCAGCTTAAGTTTTCAGGGGGCCACTGAAGCTTTCTTT
CDR3aa: CASSLSFQGATEAFF

v_gene: TRBV7-9
abundance: -
d_gene: TRBD1
len: 15
j_gene: TRBJ2-7
CDR3nt: TGTGCCAGCAGCTTAAATACCGGACAGGGCTACGAGCAGTACTTC
CDR3aa: CASSLNTGQGYEQYF

v_gene: TRBV7-6
abundance: few
d_gene: TRBD1
len: 16
j_gene: TRBJ2-5
CDR3nt: TGTGCCAGCAGCAAGAGGACAGGGGGCGCGGTGGAGACCCAGTACTTC
CDR3aa: CASSKRTGGAVETQYF

v_gene: TRBV2
abundance: many
d_gene: TRBD1
len: 16
j_gene: TRBJ2-3
CDR3nt: TGTGCCAGCAGGACAGGGAAGACGATAAGTATTGATACGCAGTATTTT
CDR3aa: CASRTGKTISIDTQYF

v_gene: TRBV20-1
abundance: many
d_gene: -
len: 13
j_gene: TRBJ2-7
CDR3nt: TGCAGTGCTAGAGATTGGGGGGAACACGAGCAGTACTTC
CDR3aa: CSARDWGEHEQYF

v_gene: TRBV5-1
abundance: -
d_gene: TRBD2
len: 17
j_gene: TRBJ2-7
CDR3nt: TGCGCCAGCAGCCCGGGACTAGCGGGAGTTGTTTCTAGCGAGCAGTACTTC
CDR3aa: CASSPGLAGVVSSEQYF

v_gene: TRBV11-2
abundance: -
d_gene: TRBD2
len: 16
j_gene: TRBJ2-2
CDR3nt: TGTGCCAGCAGCTTGAGCGGGAGGATCAACACCGGGGAGCTGTTTTTT
CDR3aa: CASSLSGRINTGELFF

v_gene: TRBV6-1
abundance: -
d_gene: -
len: 15
j_gene: TRBJ2-7
CDR3nt: TGTGCCAGCAGCCCAACAGGGTCCACTTCCTACGAGCAGTACTTC
CDR3aa: CASSPTGSTSYEQYF

v_gene: TRBV7-9
abundance: many
d_gene: -
len: 15
j_gene: TRBJ2-1
CDR3nt: TGTGCCAGCGCTGGCCGGCTAGCTTTGTACAATGAGCAGTTCTTC
CDR3aa: CASAGRLALYNEQFF

v_gene: TRBV12-3/TRBV12-4
abundance: -
d_gene: TRBD1
len: 15
j_gene: TRBJ1-1
CDR3nt: TGTGCCAGCAGTCCATCGGGACAGCTGAACACTGAAGCTTTCTTT
CDR3aa: CASSPSGQLNTEAFF

v_gene: TRBV29-1
abundance: few
d_gene: -
len: 13
j_gene: TRBJ2-7
CDR3nt: TGCAGCGTTGAGGAGGACGGTGGCAACGAGCAGTACTTC
CDR3aa: CSVEEDGGNEQYF

v_gene: TRBV5-6
abundance: -
d_gene: TRBD1
len: 12
j_gene: TRBJ1-2
CDR3nt: TGTGCCAGCGCACAGGGGGATTATGGCTACACCTTC
CDR3aa: CASAQGDYGYTF

v_gene: TRBV6-5
abundance: -
d_gene: -
len: 14
j_gene: TRBJ2-5
CDR3nt: TGTGCCAGCAGTTACTGGGCAACTCAAGAGACCCAGTACTTC
CDR3aa: CASSYWATQETQYF

v_gene: TRBV11-2
abundance: -
d_gene: -
len: 15
j_gene: TRBJ1-1
CDR3nt: TGTGCCAGCAGCTTCAACGTGGGGTCAAACACTGAAGCTTTCTTT
CDR3aa: CASSFNVGSNTEAFF

v_gene: TRBV20-1
abundance: many
d_gene: -
len: 13
j_gene: TRBJ2-7
CDR3nt: TGCAGTGCTAGCTCTGGGAGGTCCTACGAGCAGTACTTC
CDR3aa: CSASSGRSYEQYF

v_gene: TRBV5-1
abundance: -
d_gene: TRBD2
len: 15
j_gene: TRBJ2-1
CDR3nt: TGCGCCAGCAGCTTCTTAGCGGGAGGGGCCCGGGAGCAGTTCTTC
CDR3aa: CASSFLAGGAREQFF

v_gene: TRBV3-1
abundance: -
d_gene: -
len: 14
j_gene: TRBJ2-1
CDR3nt: TGTGCCAGCAGCCAACTGGGGGGGCCCTACGAGCAGTTCTTC
CDR3aa: CASSQLGGPYEQFF

v_gene: TRBV7-2
abundance: few
d_gene: -
len: 14
j_gene: TRBJ2-7
CDR3nt: TGTGCCAGCAGCTTAGCGGCGGCTACCTACGAGCAGTACTTC
CDR3aa: CASSLAAATYEQYF

v_gene: TRBV29-1
abundance: -
d_gene: TRBD2
len: 16
j_gene: TRBJ2-3
CDR3nt: TGCAGCGTTGATAAGGCTAGCGGGAGTTTGGCAGATACGCAGTATTTT
CDR3aa: CSVDKASGSLADTQYF

v_gene: TRBV30
abundance: -
d_gene: TRBD2
len: 14
j_gene: TRBJ2-5
CDR3nt: TGTGCCTCCGGACTAGCCGAGGACCAAGAGACCCAGTACTTC
CDR3aa: CASGLAEDQETQYF

v_gene: TRBV2
abundance: many
d_gene: -
len: 11
j_gene: TRBJ2-7
CDR3nt: TGTGCCAGCGGGAGCTCCTACGAGCAGTACTTC
CDR3aa: CASGSSYEQYF

v_gene: TRBV19
abundance: many
d_gene: -
len: 13
j_gene: TRBJ2-7
CDR3nt: TGTGCCAGTAACCCGGGACATTCATCCGAGCAGTACTTC
CDR3aa: CASNPGHSSEQYF

v_gene: TRBV11-2
abundance: many
d_gene: -
len: 12
j_gene: TRBJ1-1
CDR3nt: TGTGCCAGCAGCCCCGAGTCAGGGACCGCTTTCTTT
CDR3aa: CASSPESGTAFF

v_gene: TRBV20-1
abundance: many
d_gene: -
len: 16
j_gene: TRBJ2-1
CDR3nt: TGCAGTGCTAGAGGCGACCGAATTAACTCCTACAATGAGCAGTTCTTC
CDR3aa: CSARGDRINSYNEQFF

v_gene: TRBV3-1
abundance: -
d_gene: TRBD1
len: 15
j_gene: TRBJ2-3
CDR3nt: TGTGCCAGCAGCCAACAGACAGGGTCCACAGATACGCAGTATTTT
CDR3aa: CASSQQTGSTDTQYF

v_gene: TRBV5-1
abundance: -
d_gene: -
len: 18
j_gene: TRBJ2-2
CDR3nt: TGCGCCAGCAGCCTATTCGGAGGGGGCGGTCAGAAATCCGGGGAGCTGTTTTTT
CDR3aa: CASSLFGGGGQKSGELFF

v_gene: TRBV6-1
abundance: -
d_gene: -
len: 14
j_gene: TRBJ1-3
CDR3nt: TGTGCCAGCAGACTACAGGGTTCTGGAAACACCATATATTTT
CDR3aa: CASRLQGSGNTIYF

v_gene: TRBV3-1
abundance: -
d_gene: -
len: 15
j_gene: TRBJ2-5
CDR3nt: TGTGCCAGCAGCCAAGGAAACAACCACGTTGAGACCCAGTACTTC
CDR3aa: CASSQGNNHVETQYF

v_gene: TRBV6-2/TRBV6-3
abundance: -
d_gene: TRBD1
len: 13
j_gene: TRBJ2-4
CDR3nt: TGTGCCAGCAGACAGGGGGCTAAAAACATTCAGTACTTC
CDR3aa: CASRQGAKNIQYF

v_gene: TRBV7-9
abundance: -
d_gene: -
len: 15
j_gene: TRBJ1-3
CDR3nt: TGTGCCAGCAGCTTAGATGCGCGCTCTGGAAACACCATATATTTT
CDR3aa: CASSLDARSGNTIYF

v_gene: TRBV11-2
abundance: few
d_gene: TRBD2
len: 15
j_gene: TRBJ2-7
CDR3nt: TGTGCCAGCAGCACGGGACTAGCGGTTTCCTACGAGCAGTACTTC
CDR3aa: CASSTGLAVSYEQYF

v_gene: TRBV29-1
abundance: -
d_gene: TRBD1
len: 13
j_gene: TRBJ1-2
CDR3nt: TGCAGCGCAGGACAGGGTGCTAACTATGGCTACACCTTC
CDR3aa: CSAGQGANYGYTF

v_gene: TRBV5-1
abundance: -
d_gene: TRBD2
len: 17
j_gene: TRBJ2-2
CDR3nt: TGCGCCAGCAGCTTGGCCGGGTCTAGCGGGAGTCCCGGGGAGCTGTTTTTT
CDR3aa: CASSLAGSSGSPGELFF

v_gene: TRBV7-2
abundance: many
d_gene: -
len: 17
j_gene: TRBJ2-5
CDR3nt: TGTGCCAGCAGCTTATGGGGGTCATTGGGAGAGGGAGAGACCCAGTACTTC
CDR3aa: CASSLWGSLGEGETQYF

v_gene: TRBV18
abundance: -
d_gene: TRBD1
len: 15
j_gene: TRBJ2-7
CDR3nt: TGTGCCAGCTCACCACCAGGACAGGGGACCTACGAGCAGTACTTC
CDR3aa: CASSPPGQGTYEQYF

v_gene: TRBV18
abundance: -
d_gene: -
len: 14
j_gene: TRBJ2-7
CDR3nt: TGTGCCAGCTCAATGTCGGTGGTCTCCTACGAGCAGTACTTC
CDR3aa: CASSMSVVSYEQYF

v_gene: TRBV27
abundance: few
d_gene: TRBD1
len: 13
j_gene: TRBJ1-4
CDR3nt: TGTGCCAGCAAACAGGGGACGGGAGAAAAACTGTTTTTT
CDR3aa: CASKQGTGEKLFF